This T cell receptor (beta chain) was observed in a study of shared clonotypes between healthy human individuals. Sequencing used immunoSEQ multiplex PCR; TCRdb keeps in-frame clones, though not all of them. The sample lists about 2.3 million clones; about nine tenths were seen once. This TCR came from a man between 18 and 29 years old in good health. Some clones in this sample may be carry-over from other donors' samples. Sequenced input: naive CD4+ T cells from PBMCs. Subset here: CD45RA+ positively selected.

The CDR3 is CASSEVSGVYEQYF. CDR3 in DNA: TGTGCCAGCAGTGAGGTTAGCGGCGTCTACGAGCAGTACTTC. V gene TRBV2 combines with J gene TRBJ2-7; D might be TRBD2 (6 bases). Germline V gene sequence: CDR1 SNHLY, CDR2 FYNNEI. With 3 bases removed from V and 3 bases from J, the gap between germline ends came to 12 bases. This CDR3 has 14 amino acids. The variable domain in full, completed from reference TRBV2 and TRBJ2-7, reads EPEVTQTPSHQVTQMGQEVILRCVPISNHLYFYWYRQILGQKVEFLVSFYNNEISEKSEIFDDQFSVERPDGSNFTLKIRSTKLEDSAMYFCASSEVSGVYEQYFGPGTRLTVT.